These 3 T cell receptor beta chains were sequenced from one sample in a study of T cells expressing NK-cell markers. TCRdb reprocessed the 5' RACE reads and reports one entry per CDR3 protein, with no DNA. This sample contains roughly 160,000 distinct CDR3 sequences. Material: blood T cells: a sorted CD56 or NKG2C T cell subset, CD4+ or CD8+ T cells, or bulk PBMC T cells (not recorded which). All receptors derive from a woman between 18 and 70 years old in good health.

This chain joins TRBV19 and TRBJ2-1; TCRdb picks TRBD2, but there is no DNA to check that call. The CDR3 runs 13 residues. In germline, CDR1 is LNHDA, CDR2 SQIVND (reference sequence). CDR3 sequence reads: CASTSGDSAEQFF.

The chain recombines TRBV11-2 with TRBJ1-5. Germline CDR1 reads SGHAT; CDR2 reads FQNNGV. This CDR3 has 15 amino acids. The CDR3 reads CASSFSGSGNQPQHF.

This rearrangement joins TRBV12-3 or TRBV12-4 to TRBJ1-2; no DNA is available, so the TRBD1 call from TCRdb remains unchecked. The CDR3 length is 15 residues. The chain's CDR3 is CASSLRQGANYGYTF.